This is a list of T cell receptor beta chains from one sample in a study of cytotoxic CD8 clonotypes in ibrutinib-treated CLL. Profiled with immunoSEQ multiplex PCR; TCRdb holds only in-frame clones, not every one. In the table there are about 200,000 clones, around 72% of which are singletons. This specimen consisted of PBMCs, obtained after 24 months of ibrutinib treatment. Receptors originate from a human donor with chronic lymphocytic leukemia. Each CDR3 is given with its conserved first and last residue. D genes are given only for firm matches. Part of the rows lack a size; the others show once, few, many or a class for expanded clones.

>TRBJ2-7|TRBD1|-|TRBV5-1
TGCGCCAGCAGCCCGGGACAGGTCGGCGAGCAGTACTTC
CASSPGQVGEQYF
>TRBJ1-4|-|many|TRBV18
TGTGCCAGCTCACCGCCAGGGGACGCAGAAAAACTGTTTTTT
CASSPPGDAEKLFF
>TRBJ1-5|TRBD1|few|TRBV19
TGTGCCAGTAGTAAGGACAGGGAGCATCAGCCCCAGCATTTT
CASSKDREHQPQHF
>TRBJ1-2|-|-|TRBV7-9
TGTGCCAGCAGCTTAGCGGGCTCTCCGGGGTCCTATGGCTACACCTTC
CASSLAGSPGSYGYTF
>TRBJ2-7|-|-|TRBV4-1
TGCGCCAGCAGCCAACCTACAGGTCCGAGCTCCTACGAGCAGTACTTC
CASSQPTGPSSYEQYF
>TRBJ1-5|-|-|TRBV4-1
TGCGCCAGCAGCCTCGTTCCAGGTAGCAATCAGCCCCAGCATTTT
CASSLVPGSNQPQHF
>TRBJ2-1|-|-|TRBV5-1
TGCGCCAGCAGCTCCCAGACTAGCTACAATGAGCAGTTCTTC
CASSSQTSYNEQFF
>TRBJ2-2|TRBD2|-|TRBV7-2
TGTGCCAGCAGCTCACACCTCGCCCTAGGACTAGCCGGGGAGCTGTTTTTT
CASSSHLALGLAGELFF
>TRBJ2-5|TRBD1|-|TRBV29-1
TGCAGCGTTGAAAGAGCCGGGACAGGGGACCGAGAGACCCAGTACTTC
CSVERAGTGDRETQYF
>TRBJ2-7|TRBD2|-|TRBV28
TGTGCCAGCAGCACTAGGAGCGGGAGCTCCTACGAGCAGTACTTC
CASSTRSGSSYEQYF
>TRBJ2-7|TRBD1|-|TRBV18
TGTGCCAGCTCACCGGACAGGGTTAGGGAGCAGTACTTC
CASSPDRVREQYF
>TRBJ2-1|TRBD2|-|TRBV2
TGTGCCAGCAGTCGGACTAGCGGGGACTCCTACAATGAGCAGTTCTTC
CASSRTSGDSYNEQFF
>TRBJ1-5|-|-|TRBV28
TGTGCCAGCGGGGAGGGTAATCAGCCCCAGCATTTT
CASGEGNQPQHF
>TRBJ2-1|TRBD1|-|TRBV9
TGTGCCAGCAGCGGCAGACAGGGCTACAATGAGCAGTTCTTC
CASSGRQGYNEQFF
>TRBJ1-1|-|-|TRBV20-1
TGCAGTGCAAGACAGAACACTGAAGCTTTCTTT
CSARQNTEAFF
>TRBJ2-1|-|-|TRBV30
TGTGCCTGGAGTGAGGGCTACATCCCTTACAATGAGCAGTTCTTC
CAWSEGYIPYNEQFF
>TRBJ1-2|-|few|TRBV10-3
TGTGCCATCAGTGAATCGGCAGGACAGCCTAACTATGGCTACACCTTC
CAISESAGQPNYGYTF
>TRBJ2-7|-|-|TRBV4-2
TGTGCCAGCAGCCAAGATCTCAATTGGGGGGTAAGCTCCTACGAGCAGTACTTC
CASSQDLNWGVSSYEQYF
>TRBJ2-2|-|-|TRBV29-1
TGCAGCGTTGCCCCAAGTATCTCCACCGGGGAGCTGTTTTTT
CSVAPSISTGELFF
>TRBJ1-2|-|-|TRBV28
TGTGCCAGCATTGGAGGGATGGGAAACTATGGCTACACCTTC
CASIGGMGNYGYTF
>TRBJ2-4|-|-|TRBV7-2
TGTGCCAGCAGCTTAGGGCGTTTCCTAGCCAAAAACATTCAGTACTTC
CASSLGRFLAKNIQYF
>TRBJ1-2|-|-|TRBV27
TGTGCCAGCAGTTTTAAGGGGAGCTATGGCTACACCTTC
CASSFKGSYGYTF
>TRBJ1-2|TRBD1|-|TRBV15
TGTGCCACCAGCAGGACGGGACAGGTTCTTGGGGGCTACACCTTC
CATSRTGQVLGGYTF
>TRBJ2-1|TRBD1|-|TRBV27
TGTGCCAGCAGCCGACAGGGCAGCTACAATGAGCAGTTCTTC
CASSRQGSYNEQFF
>TRBJ1-1|-|-|TRBV2
TGTGCCAGCAGTGAATCTAGGACAGCCAGTGAAGCTTTCTTT
CASSESRTASEAFF
>TRBJ2-3|-|few|TRBV9
TGTGCCAGCAGCCCCCCGGACTACACAGATACGCAGTATTTT
CASSPPDYTDTQYF
>TRBJ1-5|-|few|TRBV27
TGTGCCAGCAGAGCCAGGGGAAATAGCAATCAGCCCCAGCATTTT
CASRARGNSNQPQHF
>TRBJ2-7|TRBD2|-|TRBV7-6
TGTGCCAGCAGCGCCTCCGGGACTAGCTCGAGAGAGCAGTACTTC
CASSASGTSSREQYF
>TRBJ2-7|-|-|TRBV5-5
TGTGCCAGCAGCTTTGGAGGGCGGGATATCTACGAGCAGTACTTC
CASSFGGRDIYEQYF
>TRBJ1-2|-|-|TRBV30
TGTGCCTGGAGTGTTGTGGGGCCACGCCGACGATACACCTTC
CAWSVVGPRRRYTF
>TRBJ2-5|TRBD1|-|TRBV7-9
TGTGCCAGCAGCTCCGGACAGGGAGGTTTGTGGTCAGAGACCCAGTACTTC
CASSSGQGGLWSETQYF
>TRBJ2-1|-|-|TRBV18
TGTGCCAGCTCAAGTGGTATAGCTCCATACAATGAGCAGTTCTTC
CASSSGIAPYNEQFF
>TRBJ1-1|-|few|TRBV7-6
TGTGCCAGCAGCTCCACCCGAGACACTGAAGCTTTCTTT
CASSSTRDTEAFF
>TRBJ2-3|TRBD2|-|TRBV14
TGTGCCAGCAGCCAAGTTCGGGCGGGAGGACGTGGAGATACGCAGTATTTT
CASSQVRAGGRGDTQYF
>TRBJ2-7|-|-|TRBV6-5
TGTGCCAGCAGTTACGGGGAAGAGCAGTACTTC
CASSYGEEQYF
>TRBJ1-2|-|-|TRBV11-2
TGTGCCAGCAGCCCCGGGCCAGGCAATGGCTACACCTTC
CASSPGPGNGYTF
>TRBJ1-2|-|few|TRBV19
TGTGCCAGTAGTATAGGAACTAACTATGGCTACACCTTC
CASSIGTNYGYTF
>TRBJ2-7|-|-|TRBV7-2
TGTGCCAGCAGCCTTAGCGGCCAAACCTACGAGCAGTACTTC
CASSLSGQTYEQYF
>TRBJ2-7|-|-|TRBV5-1
TGCGCCAGCAAGGGGGGGCCCTACGAGCAGTACTTC
CASKGGPYEQYF
>TRBJ2-1|TRBD2|-|TRBV4-2
TGTGCCAGCAGCCAAGATGGGACTAGCGCCTACAATGAGCAGTTCTTC
CASSQDGTSAYNEQFF
>TRBJ2-7|TRBD2|once|TRBV9
TGTGCCAGCAGCCCTAATTCCGGGACTAGCGGGAGTTACGAGCAGTACTTC
CASSPNSGTSGSYEQYF
>TRBJ2-4|TRBD2|-|TRBV28
TGTGCCAGCAGTTACAAGACTAGCGGGAGACCCCTCCACGGGCTTCAGTACTTC
CASSYKTSGRPLHGLQYF
>TRBJ2-1|-|-|TRBV4-2
TGTGCCAGCAGCCAAGTGATCGGGAGATCGAATGAGCAGTTCTTC
CASSQVIGRSNEQFF
>TRBJ2-3|-|-|TRBV11-2
TGTGCCAGCAGCTTACGGCCGCTCACAGATACGCAGTATTTT
CASSLRPLTDTQYF
>TRBJ1-3|-|-|TRBV19
TGTGCCAGTAGTGACTCCGGGACATACGGAAACACCATATATTTT
CASSDSGTYGNTIYF